The next 2 T cell receptor beta chains were all read from a single sample in a study of blood T cell repertoires in COVID-19 (dated by TCRdb to the early 2020s). Libraries were constructed by the immunoSEQ multiplex PCR assay. The source is immuneACCESS, and TCRdb retained only in-frame sequences with V and J called. Part of the clones is not carried over; for the studies checked, unresolved V genes explain less than half of this, and the remainder is unexplained. Within this sample are about 65,000 clones, with approximately 80% of them counted one time only. 9.5% to 13% of the sample belongs to the ten largest clones. The specimen sequenced was peripheral blood. These TCRs come from a man aged 45 to 65 with COVID-19, enrolled during active disease.

This clone was observed a handful of times. The chain combines TRBV9 with TRBJ1-1; D is ambiguous. The CDR3 contains 15 residues. CDR1 and CDR2 (germline): SGDLS, YYNGEE. V lost 0 bases and J lost 1, with 10 bases in between. The DNA of the CDR3 is TGTGCCAGCAGCGTAGCGGCGGTGACGAACACTGAAGCTTTCTTT. Its protein is CASSVAAVTNTEAFF.

The rearrangement uses TRBV7-2 and TRBJ1-4; weak D call: TRBD1 (5 bases). Deletions cut 5 bases from V and 7 bases from J, with 17 bases between. Germline assignment: CDR1 SGHTA and CDR2 FQGNSA. The CDR3 is made up of 15 amino acids. The CDR3: CASSPSPSRGEKLFF. In DNA form, the CDR3 reads TGTGCCAGCAGCCCCAGCCCGTCAAGGGGTGAAAAACTGTTTTTT.